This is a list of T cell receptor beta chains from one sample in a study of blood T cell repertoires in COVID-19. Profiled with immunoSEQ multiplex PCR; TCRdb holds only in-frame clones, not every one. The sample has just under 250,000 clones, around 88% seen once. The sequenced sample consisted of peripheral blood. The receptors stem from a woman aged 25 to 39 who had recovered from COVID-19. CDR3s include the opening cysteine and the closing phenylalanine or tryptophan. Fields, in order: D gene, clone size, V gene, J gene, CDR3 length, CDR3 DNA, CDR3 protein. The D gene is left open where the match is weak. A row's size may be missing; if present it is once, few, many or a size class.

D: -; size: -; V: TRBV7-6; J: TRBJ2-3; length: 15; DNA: TGTGCCAGCAGCTTAAGCCCGGGTGAAGGAGATACGCAGTATTTT; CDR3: CASSLSPGEGDTQYF
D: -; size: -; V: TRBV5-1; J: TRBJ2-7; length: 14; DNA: TGCGCCAGCAGCTTGGACCCAGGGCGCTACGAGCAGTACTTC; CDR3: CASSLDPGRYEQYF
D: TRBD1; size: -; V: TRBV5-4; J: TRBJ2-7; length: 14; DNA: TGTGCCAGCAGCTTTTTCGACAGGGTGGGAGAGCAGTACTTC; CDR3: CASSFFDRVGEQYF
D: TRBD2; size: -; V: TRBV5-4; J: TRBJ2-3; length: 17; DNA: TGTGCCAGCAGCTCGAAGACTAGCGGGGGGGCCGTGGGTACGCAGTATTTT; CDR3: CASSSKTSGGAVGTQYF
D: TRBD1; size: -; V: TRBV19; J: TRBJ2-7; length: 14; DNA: TGTGCCAGTAGTAGGGGACAGGGAAGCAACGAGCAGTACTTC; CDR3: CASSRGQGSNEQYF
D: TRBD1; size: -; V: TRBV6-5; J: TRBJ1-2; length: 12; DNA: TGTGCCACCGATGACAGGGCCGGTGGCTACACCTTC; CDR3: CATDDRAGGYTF
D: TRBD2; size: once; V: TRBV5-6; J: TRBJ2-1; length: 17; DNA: TGTGCCAGCAGCTTGGGCACTAGCGGGGGTAGGGGATATGAGCAGTTCTTC; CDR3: CASSLGTSGGRGYEQFF
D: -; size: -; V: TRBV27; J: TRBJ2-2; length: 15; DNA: TGTGCCAGCCGGGTCCGGCGGGGGAACACCGGGGAGCTGTTTTTT; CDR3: CASRVRRGNTGELFF
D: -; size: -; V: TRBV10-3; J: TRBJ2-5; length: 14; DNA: TGTGCCATCAGTGAGTCGATACAGGTCCCGACCCAGTACTTC; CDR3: CAISESIQVPTQYF
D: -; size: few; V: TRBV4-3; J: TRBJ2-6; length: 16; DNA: TGCGCCAGCAGCCAAGTGGGGGCTTCAGGGGCCAACGTCCTGACTTTC; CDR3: CASSQVGASGANVLTF
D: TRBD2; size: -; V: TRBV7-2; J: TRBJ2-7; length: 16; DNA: TGTGCCAGCAGCTTAAAGGCAGCGGGGGTCCCCCCCGAGCAGTACTTC; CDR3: CASSLKAAGVPPEQYF
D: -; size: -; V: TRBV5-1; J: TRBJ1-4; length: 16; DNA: TGCGCCAGCAGCTCCCAACCAGGGGCCCCGAATGAAAAACTGTTTTTT; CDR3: CASSSQPGAPNEKLFF
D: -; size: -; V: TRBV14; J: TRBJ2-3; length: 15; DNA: TGTGCCAGCAGCCCGCAGGCGGGTAGCGGAGATACGCAGTATTTT; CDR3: CASSPQAGSGDTQYF
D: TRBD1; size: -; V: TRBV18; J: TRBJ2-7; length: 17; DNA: TGTGCCAGCTCACTCCGACCTCCGGGGACAGGGGATTACGAGCAGTACTTC; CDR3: CASSLRPPGTGDYEQYF
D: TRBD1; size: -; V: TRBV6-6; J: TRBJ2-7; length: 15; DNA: TGTGCCAGCAGTTTTGGACAGGGGACCACCTACGAGCAGTACTTC; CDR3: CASSFGQGTTYEQYF
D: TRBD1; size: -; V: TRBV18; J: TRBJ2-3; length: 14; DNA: TGTGCCAGCTCACCACCGACAGGGGCAGATACGCAGTATTTT; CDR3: CASSPPTGADTQYF
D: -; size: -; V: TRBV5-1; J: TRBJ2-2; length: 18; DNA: TGCGCCAGCAGCTTGGGGGGTACGGAACTGGGGCCCACCGGGGAGCTGTTTTTT; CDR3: CASSLGGTELGPTGELFF
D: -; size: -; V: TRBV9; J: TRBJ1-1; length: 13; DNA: TGTGCCAGCAGCGTAGATCTGGGCTCTGAAGCTTTCTTT; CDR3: CASSVDLGSEAFF
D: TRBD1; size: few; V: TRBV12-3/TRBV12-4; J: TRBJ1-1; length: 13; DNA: TGTGCCAGCAGTTACAGGGGGAACACTGAAGCTTTCTTT; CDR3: CASSYRGNTEAFF
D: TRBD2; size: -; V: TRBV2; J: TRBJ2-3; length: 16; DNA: TGTGCCAGCAGGGTCAAAGCGGGGAGCCGCACAGATACGCAGTATTTT; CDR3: CASRVKAGSRTDTQYF
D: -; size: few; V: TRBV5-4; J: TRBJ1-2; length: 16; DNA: TGTGCCAGCAGCGCCTCAGACAGGAACCTCCTGGATGGCTACACCTTC; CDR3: CASSASDRNLLDGYTF
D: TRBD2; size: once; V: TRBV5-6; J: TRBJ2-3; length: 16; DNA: TGTGCCAGCAGCTTCCTTAGCGGGGGGGCCGCAGATACGCAGTATTTT; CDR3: CASSFLSGGAADTQYF
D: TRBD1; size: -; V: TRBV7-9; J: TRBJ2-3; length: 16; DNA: TGTGCCAGCAGCTCGAACAGGGGTTCAAGCACAGATACGCAGTATTTT; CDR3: CASSSNRGSSTDTQYF
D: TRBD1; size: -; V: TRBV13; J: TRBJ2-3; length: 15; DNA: TGTGCCAGCAGCTTAGGCAGGGGGCCAACAGATACGCAGTATTTT; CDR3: CASSLGRGPTDTQYF
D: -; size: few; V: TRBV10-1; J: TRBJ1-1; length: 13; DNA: TGCGCCAGCAAACAGGATTCGAACACTGAAGCTTTCTTT; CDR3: CASKQDSNTEAFF
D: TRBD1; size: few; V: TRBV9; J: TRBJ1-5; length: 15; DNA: TGTGCCAGCAGCGAACAGGGGTTTAGCAATCAGCCCCAGCATTTT; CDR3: CASSEQGFSNQPQHF
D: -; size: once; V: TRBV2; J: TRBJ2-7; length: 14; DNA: TGTGCCAGCAGCAGCACGGGCCCGGCGGGGGAGCAGTACTTC; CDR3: CASSSTGPAGEQYF
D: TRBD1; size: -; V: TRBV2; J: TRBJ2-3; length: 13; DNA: TGTGCCAGCAACAGACAGGGGGCAGATACGCAGTATTTT; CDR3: CASNRQGADTQYF
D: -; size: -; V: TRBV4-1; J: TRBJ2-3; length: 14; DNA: TGCGCCAGCAGCCAAGAACTAGACACAGATACGCAGTATTTT; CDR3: CASSQELDTDTQYF
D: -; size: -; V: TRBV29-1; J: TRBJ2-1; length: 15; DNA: TGCAGCGCAACAAGGCCCAGGGGAAGATTCGATGAGCAGTTCTTC; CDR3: CSATRPRGRFDEQFF
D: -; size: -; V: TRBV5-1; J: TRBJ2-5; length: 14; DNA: TGCGCCAGCAGCTTCCAGACAGTCCAAGAGACCCAGTACTTC; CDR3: CASSFQTVQETQYF
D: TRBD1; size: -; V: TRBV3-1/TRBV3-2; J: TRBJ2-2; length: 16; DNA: TGTGCCAGCAGCCAAGTAACAGGGGGGACCACCGGGGAGCTGTTTTTT; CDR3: CASSQVTGGTTGELFF
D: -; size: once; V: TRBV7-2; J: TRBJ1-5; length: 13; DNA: TGTGCCAGCAGCCCAAGACAGAATCAGCCCCAGCATTTT; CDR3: CASSPRQNQPQHF
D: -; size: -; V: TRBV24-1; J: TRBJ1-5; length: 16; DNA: TGTGCCACCAGTGATGGGAGGGAGGGGGGCGGACAGCCCCAGCATTTT; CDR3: CATSDGREGGGQPQHF
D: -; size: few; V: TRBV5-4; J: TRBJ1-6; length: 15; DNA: TGTGCCAGCAGCCCAGGCTGGACAGATAATTCACCCCTCCACTTT; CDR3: CASSPGWTDNSPLHF
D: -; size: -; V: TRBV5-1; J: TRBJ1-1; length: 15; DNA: TGCGCCAGCAGCCCCAACGGGGTCCTGAACACTGAAGCTTTCTTT; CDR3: CASSPNGVLNTEAFF
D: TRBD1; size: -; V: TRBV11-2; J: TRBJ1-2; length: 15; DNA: TGTGCCAGCAGCTTAGAGGCGGGACAGCTTTATGGCTACACCTTC; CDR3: CASSLEAGQLYGYTF
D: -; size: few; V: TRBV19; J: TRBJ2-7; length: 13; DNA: TGTGCCAGTAGTCCCCAGGGTTTTTACGAGCAGTACTTC; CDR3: CASSPQGFYEQYF
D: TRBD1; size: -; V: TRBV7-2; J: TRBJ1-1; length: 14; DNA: TGTGCCAGCAGCTCGCAGGGGGCGAACACTGAAGCTTTCTTT; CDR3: CASSSQGANTEAFF
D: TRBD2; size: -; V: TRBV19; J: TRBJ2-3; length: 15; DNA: TGTGCCAGTAGTCCCCGGACTAGCGATTCAGATACGCAGTATTTT; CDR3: CASSPRTSDSDTQYF